This entry is about one TCR beta chain. Its cognate antigen is unknown. This sample is part of a study of graft-versus-host responses after intestinal transplantation. The CDR3 runs 15 residues. V shed 2 bases and J 2 bases; nucleotides not matched to a gene: 6. Germline V CDR1 and CDR2: GTSNPN, SVGIG (reference sequence). Here immunoSEQ multiplex PCR was the method, and the copy in TCRdb shows in-frame clones only, minus some. The data contain roughly 90,000 clones, around 90% of them singletons. This specimen was unstimulated CD4+ T cells sorted from spleen or lymph node cells, taken before transplant. The chain recombines TRBV30 with TRBJ2-1, with TRBD2 matching over 7 bases. The TCR sequence derives from a human donor who was the organ donor for an intestinal transplant. This chain's CDR3 is CAWSKAGYAYNEQFF. For the CDR3, the DNA is TGTGCCTGGAGTAAAGCGGGGTACGCCTACAATGAGCAGTTCTTC.